The 19 T cell receptor beta chains below come from one sample, sequenced in a study of blood T cells in healthy people across ages. For the second PCR, which ran for about 6 to 11 cycles, a sample-barcoded 5' primer and a J-beta primer mix were used. TCRdb fed the 5' RACE reads into MiXCR, producing one record per CDR3 protein. The table records about 800,000 distinct CDR3 sequences, 55% to 70% of them present only once. The sequenced sample consisted of blood. The receptors here all came from a man aged 30 to 39 in good health.

This clonotype has just one count. This chain joins TRBV11-2 and TRBJ2-2; 7 bases match TRBD1. The germline gives CDR1 SGHAT, CDR2 FQNNGV. With 5 bases clipped from V and 4 bases from J, the junction kept 7 bases outside the gene matches. This CDR3 region has 15 residues. CDR3 nucleotide sequence: TGTGCCAGCAGCACTAAACAGGGGCCCACCGGGGAGCTGTTTTTT. Translation: CASSTKQGPTGELFF. Full variable domain (missing parts from reference TRBV11-2 and TRBJ2-2): EAGVAQSPRYKIIEKRQSVAFWCNPISGHATLYWYQQILGQGPKLLIQFQNNGVVDDSQLPKDRFSAERLKGVDSTLKIQPAKLEDSAVYLCASSTKQGPTGELFFGEGSRLTVL.

The chain uses TRBV6-1 and TRBJ2-5; D may be TRBD1 (7 bases). This CDR3 has 15 residues. Germline loops: CDR1 MNHNS, CDR2 SASEGT. V was trimmed by 3 bases and J by 5 bases, leaving 16 bases between them. The CDR3 nucleotides read TGTGCCAGCAGTGATATGGGGGGACAGTCCGAGACCCAGTACTTC. Translating it yields CASSDMGGQSETQYF.

This sequence joins TRBV9 and TRBJ2-4; tentatively, D is TRBD2 (6 bases). The J call may be faulty, since TRBJ2-7 better matches the DNA end. This CDR3 contains 14 residues. Per the germline V gene, CDR1 is SGDLS and CDR2 is YYNGEE. CDR3 bases: TGTGCCAGCAGCCCGGGACTTATTTTATACGAGCAGTACTTC. Translated, it gives CASSPGLILYEQYF.

This clonotype appeared a few times. V usage is TRBV25-1 and J usage is TRBJ2-7; D unresolved. V dropped 7 bases and J dropped 3 bases, with 16 bases sitting between them. The CDR3 loop spans 14 amino acids. In germline, CDR1 is MGHDK, CDR2 SYGVNS. CDR3 bases: TGTGCCAGCAATCAGTATAAGATCAACTACGAGCAGTACTTC. Residues: CASNQYKINYEQYF.

The chain couples TRBV7-2 to TRBJ2-3; TRBD2 might be the D (6 bases). The CDR3 is 16 residues long. Germline CDR1 and CDR2: SGHTA and FQGNSA. With 6 bases removed from V and 2 bases from J, the gap between germline ends came to 18 bases. Here the CDR3 DNA reads TGTGCCAGCAGGCGACAAGTGGGGGGTTACACAGATACGCAGTATTTT. This codes for CASRRQVGGYTDTQYF.

The gene calls are TRBV5-1 and TRBJ2-7; either TRBD1 or TRBD2 may fit D (6 bases each). V was trimmed by 0 bases and J by 2 bases, leaving 9 bases between them. Germline lookup yields CDR1 SGHRS and CDR2 YFSETQ. The CDR3 contains 14 residues. The CDR3 sequence: CASSLGGAPYEQYF. The CDR3 DNA reads TGCGCCAGCAGCTTGGGGGGGGCACCCTACGAGCAGTACTTC.

The J gene is TRBJ1-2, the V gene TRBV20-1, with 9 positions matching TRBD1. The CDR3 has 14 residues. Trimming removed 6 bases from V and 3 bases from J; junction bases left unmatched: 8. Germline values: CDR1 DFQATT, CDR2 SNEGSKA (reference sequence). The CDR3 nucleotides are TGCAGTGCGAAAACACAGGGGGCTGACTATGGCTACACCTTC. Translated, it gives CSAKTQGADYGYTF.

CDR3 DNA sequence: TGTGCCACCACCGTGACTAGCGGGAGGTTTTACGTTCCGACCCGCTTCTACGAGCAGTACTTC. Residues: CATTVTSGRFYVPTRFYEQYF. This chain links TRBV9 with TRBJ2-5, with TRBD2 matching 13 bases. Matching the DNA end better, TRBJ2-7 makes the J call doubtful. The CDR3 contains 21 residues. Germline-derived CDR1 and CDR2 are SGDLS and YYNGEE.

The V and J genes are TRBV6-6 and TRBJ1-4, with a tentative D call TRBD1 (5 bases). The CDR3 runs to 16 residues. The germline V gene encodes CDR1 MNHNY and CDR2 SVGAGI (reference sequence). V was shortened by 6 bases and J by 3 bases, with 17 bases between the two germline ends. CDR3 in DNA: TGTGCCAGCAGCCGAACGGGGGATGGGGCTAATGAAAAACTGTTTTTT. Translating gives CASSRTGDGANEKLFF.

A single count supports this clonotype. The junction and the germline gene differ at one end; a read error may be behind it. The J gene is TRBJ2-3, the V gene TRBV12-3 or TRBV12-4, with D tentatively TRBD2 (6 bases). The CDR3 is 14 residues long. Written as DNA, the CDR3 is TGTGCCAGCAGTTGCGGGGTGGGAGCAGATAGGCAGTATTTT. It is translated as CASSCGVGADRQYF.

In this sample, this clonotype turned up once. The chain couples TRBV2 to TRBJ2-1; the match to TRBD1 covers 8 bases. The CDR3 runs to 15 residues. Per the germline V gene, CDR1 is SNHLY and CDR2 is FYNNEI. The V gene end was trimmed by 7 bases and the J gene end by 6 bases; junction bases not matched to a gene: 11. The CDR3 region has the DNA TGTGCCAGCATCTATGGACAGGGATGGTCCAATGAGCAGTTCTTC. It yields the protein CASIYGQGWSNEQFF.

This rearrangement joins TRBV7-9 to TRBJ1-1; TRBD1 is a possible D gene (5 bases). The germline V and J ends were trimmed by 4 bases and 11 bases, with 11 bases remaining between them. The CDR3 consists of 11 residues. Germline V lookup: CDR1 SEHNR, CDR2 FQNEAQ (reference sequence). DNA of the CDR3: TGTGCCAGCAGCTCGCGGGGGACGGCTTTCTTT. Translated: CASSSRGTAFF.

The chain carries TRBV7-9 and TRBJ1-4; D remains unclear. CDR1 SEHNR and CDR2 FQNEAQ come from the germline V gene (reference sequence). CDR3 size: 13 residues. V lost 5 bases to trimming and J lost 8 bases, with 12 bases between them. The CDR3 DNA follows: TGTGCCAGCAGCCCCCCGGGGTACGAAAAACTGTTTTTT. Protein product: CASSPPGYEKLFF.

The rearrangement joins TRBV28 to TRBJ2-4; 8 bases are a match to TRBD1. TRBJ2-7 explains the end of the DNA better; the J call may be wrong. Germline V gene data show CDR1 as MDHEN and CDR2 as SYDVKM. The CDR3 consists of 15 residues. In DNA, the CDR3 is TGTGCCAGCAGTCCCCAGGACAGGGTTTATAACGAGCAGTACTTC. It translates to CASSPQDRVYNEQYF.

This chain links TRBV27 with TRBJ2-1; 10 positions match TRBD2. The germline V gene encodes CDR1 MNHEY and CDR2 SMNVEV (reference sequence). The CDR3 spans 15 residues. V shed 3 bases and J 8 bases; nucleotides not matched to a gene: 7. The DNA for the CDR3 is TGTGCCAGCAGTTTCCTAGCGGGGGAGTGGGATGAGCAGTTCTTC. This gives the protein CASSFLAGEWDEQFF.

This clonotype appeared a few times. The chain employs TRBV6-6 and TRBJ2-3, with 10 bases lining up with TRBD2. Germline V lookup: CDR1 MNHNY, CDR2 SVGAGI (reference sequence). The CDR3 contains 16 residues. J was trimmed by 0 bases and V by 4 bases; bases with no gene match: 4. This CDR3 reads CASSLTSGESTDTQYF. In DNA form, the CDR3 reads TGTGCCAGCAGTTTAACTAGCGGGGAGAGCACAGATACGCAGTATTTT.

This clonotype came up a few times. V and J are TRBV4-3 and TRBJ2-1; 8 bases are shared with TRBD2. V gave up 3 bases and J gave up 9 bases; unmatched junction bases: 16. The CDR3 totals 17 residues. CDR1 is LGHNA and CDR2 is YSLEER in the germline V gene. This CDR3 is CASSHDGIGTSTSEQFF. CDR3 bases: TGCGCCAGCAGCCATGACGGAATTGGGACTAGTACTTCTGAGCAGTTCTTC.

This clonotype has a handful of counts. The chain joins TRBV5-1 to TRBJ2-5; maybe TRBD2 (5 bases). The length of the CDR3 is 14 residues. CDR1 and CDR2 from the germline V gene are SGHRS and YFSETQ. V lost 0 bases to trimming and J lost 4 bases, with 10 bases between them. Here the CDR3 reads CASSLGHSGETQYF. The CDR3 region has the DNA TGCGCCAGCAGCTTGGGCCACAGCGGAGAGACCCAGTACTTC. Using reference TRBV5-1 and TRBJ2-5 for the parts outside the CDR3, the full variable domain is KAGVTQTPRYLIKTRGQQVTLSCSPISGHRSVSWYQQTPGQGLQFLFEYFSETQRNKGNFPGRFSGRQFSNSRSEMNVSTLELGDSALYLCASSLGHSGETQYFGPGTRLLVL.

This clonotype was seen a few times. V and J are TRBV20-1 and TRBJ2-7; D is unresolved. The V end was cut by 3 bases, the J end by 0 bases, with 9 bases between. This CDR3 region has 13 residues. CDR1 and CDR2 (germline): DFQATT, SNEGSKA (reference sequence). The CDR3 sequence: CSARYQSSYEQYF. The CDR3 DNA reads as TGCAGTGCTAGGTACCAGAGCTCCTACGAGCAGTACTTC.